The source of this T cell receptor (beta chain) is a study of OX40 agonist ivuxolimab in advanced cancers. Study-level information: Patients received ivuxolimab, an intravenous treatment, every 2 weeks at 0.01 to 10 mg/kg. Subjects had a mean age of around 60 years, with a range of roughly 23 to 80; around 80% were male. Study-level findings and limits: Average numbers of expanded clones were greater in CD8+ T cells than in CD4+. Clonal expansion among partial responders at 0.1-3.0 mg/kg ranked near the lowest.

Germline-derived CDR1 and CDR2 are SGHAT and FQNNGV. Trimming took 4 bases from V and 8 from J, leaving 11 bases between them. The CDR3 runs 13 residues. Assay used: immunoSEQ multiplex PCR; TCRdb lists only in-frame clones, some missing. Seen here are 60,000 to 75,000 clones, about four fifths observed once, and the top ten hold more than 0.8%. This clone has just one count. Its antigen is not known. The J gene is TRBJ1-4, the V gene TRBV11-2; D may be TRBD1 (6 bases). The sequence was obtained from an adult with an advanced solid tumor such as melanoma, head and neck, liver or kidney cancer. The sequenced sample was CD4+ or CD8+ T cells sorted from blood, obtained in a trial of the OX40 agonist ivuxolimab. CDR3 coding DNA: TGTGCCAGCAGCTGGCTGGGGGGCGAAAAACTGTTTTTT. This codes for CASSWLGGEKLFF.